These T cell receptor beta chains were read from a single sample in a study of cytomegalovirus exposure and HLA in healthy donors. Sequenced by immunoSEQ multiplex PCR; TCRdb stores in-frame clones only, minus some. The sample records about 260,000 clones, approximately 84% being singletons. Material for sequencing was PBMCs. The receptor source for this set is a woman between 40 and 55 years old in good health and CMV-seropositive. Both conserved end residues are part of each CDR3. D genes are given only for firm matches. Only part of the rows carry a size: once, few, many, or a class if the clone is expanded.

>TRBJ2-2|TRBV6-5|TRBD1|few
CASSLGQLNTGELFF
TGTGCCAGCAGTTTGGGACAGTTGAACACCGGGGAGCTGTTTTTT
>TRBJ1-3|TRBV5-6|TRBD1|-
CASSFGGTGDFASGNTIYF
TGTGCCAGCAGCTTTGGAGGGACAGGGGACTTCGCCTCTGGAAACACCATATATTTT
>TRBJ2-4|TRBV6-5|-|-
CASGRGGGDIQYF
TGTGCCAGCGGCCGAGGGGGAGGGGACATTCAGTACTTC
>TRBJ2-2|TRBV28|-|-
CASSRVAGELFF
TGTGCCAGCAGCAGGGTGGCTGGGGAGCTGTTTTTT
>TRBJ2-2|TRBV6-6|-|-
CASRARELFF
TGTGCCAGCAGAGCTAGGGAGCTGTTTTTT
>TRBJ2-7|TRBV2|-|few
CASSLSSYEQYF
TGTGCCAGCAGTCTAAGCTCCTACGAGCAGTACTTC
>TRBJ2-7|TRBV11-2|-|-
CASSLDGAGRDEQYF
TGTGCCAGCAGCTTAGATGGTGCAGGCCGAGACGAGCAGTACTTC
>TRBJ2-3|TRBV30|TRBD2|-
CAWSVILAGGPSTDTQYF
TGTGCCTGGAGTGTAATCCTAGCGGGAGGCCCGAGCACAGATACGCAGTATTTT
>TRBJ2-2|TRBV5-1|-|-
CASSLGVGASNTGELFF
TGCGCCAGCAGCCTCGGTGTAGGGGCTTCGAACACCGGGGAGCTGTTTTTT
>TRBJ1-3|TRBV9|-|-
CASSVGGGTSGNTIYF
TGTGCCAGCAGCGTAGGGGGCGGAACCTCTGGAAACACCATATATTTT
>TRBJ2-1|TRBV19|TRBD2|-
CASRTSAAYNEQFF
TGTGCCAGTAGGACTAGCGCAGCCTACAATGAGCAGTTCTTC